This T cell receptor (beta chain) was sequenced for a study of cytotoxic CD8 clonotypes in ibrutinib-treated CLL. The V gene lost 0 bases and the J gene lost 5 bases, with 5 bases spanning the gap. This CDR3 has 13 amino acids. Germline CDR1 and CDR2: SGDLS and YYNGEE. Generated by immunoSEQ multiplex PCR, the TCRdb table keeps only in-frame clones and is missing some. Here the sample spans hundreds of thousands of clones, 70% being singletons. In the case of this clone: Other DNA variants within this sample encode the same CDR3.

The sequencing here drew on PBMCs, taken after 24 months of ibrutinib treatment. This sequence was found in a human donor with chronic lymphocytic leukemia. This chain joins TRBV9 and TRBJ2-2; D unclear. This CDR3 reads CASSVGGTGELFF. As DNA, the CDR3 is TGTGCCAGCAGCGTAGGAGGAACCGGGGAGCTGTTTTTT.